This T cell receptor beta chain stems from a study of T cell repertoires in cytomegalovirus infection. Overall study: From public TCR beta signatures came an indication of both CMV infection and matching HLA type.

Each CDR3 protein is one row after TCRdb ran MiXCR on the reads. This table holds a few hundred thousand distinct CDR3 sequences, about 25% found once. The V gene's germline CDR1 is LGHNA and CDR2 YSLEER. J was trimmed by 4 bases and V by 0 bases; bases with no gene match: 7. The CDR3 loop spans 17 amino acids. This chain joins TRBV4-3 and TRBJ2-3; TRBD2 aligns across 10 bases. The TCR comes from a human donor in good health (CMV status not recorded). Some clones in this sample may be carry-over from other donors' samples. The material sequenced was PBMCs. CDR3 sequence (DNA): TGCGCCAGCAGCCAAGAGGCTAGCGGGAGCCCGCCAGATACGCAGTATTTT. Its protein product is CASSQEASGSPPDTQYF.